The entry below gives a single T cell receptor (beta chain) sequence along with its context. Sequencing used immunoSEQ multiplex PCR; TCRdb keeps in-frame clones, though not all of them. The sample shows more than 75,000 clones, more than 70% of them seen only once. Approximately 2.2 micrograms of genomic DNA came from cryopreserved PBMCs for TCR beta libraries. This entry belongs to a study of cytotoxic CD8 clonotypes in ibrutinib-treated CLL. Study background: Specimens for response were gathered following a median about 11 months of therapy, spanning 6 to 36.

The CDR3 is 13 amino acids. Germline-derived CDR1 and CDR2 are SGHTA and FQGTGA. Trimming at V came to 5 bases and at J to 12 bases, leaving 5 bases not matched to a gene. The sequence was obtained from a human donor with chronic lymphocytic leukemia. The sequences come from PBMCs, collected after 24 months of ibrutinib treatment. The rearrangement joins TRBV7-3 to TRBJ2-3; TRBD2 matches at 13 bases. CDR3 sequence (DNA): TGTGCCAGCAGCCCGGGGACTAGCGGGGAACAGTATTTT. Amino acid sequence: CASSPGTSGEQYF.